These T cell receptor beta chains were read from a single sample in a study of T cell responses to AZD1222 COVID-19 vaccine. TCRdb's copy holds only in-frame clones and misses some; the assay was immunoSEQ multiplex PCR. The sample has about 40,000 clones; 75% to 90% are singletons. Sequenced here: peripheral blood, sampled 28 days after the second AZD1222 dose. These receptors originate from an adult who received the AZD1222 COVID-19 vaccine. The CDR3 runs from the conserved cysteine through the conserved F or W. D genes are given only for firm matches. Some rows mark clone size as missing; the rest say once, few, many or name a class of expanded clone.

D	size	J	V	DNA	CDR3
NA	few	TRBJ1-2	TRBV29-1	TGCAGCGTTGATTGGTCGGGGGCGGTGGATGGCTACACCTTC	CSVDWSGAVDGYTF
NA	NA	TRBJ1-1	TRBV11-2	TGTGCCAGCAGCTTGATGGCAGGGAACTCTGAAGCTTTCTTT	CASSLMAGNSEAFF
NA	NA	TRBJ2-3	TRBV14	TGTGCCAGCAGCAAAGGGGTTCGGGACAGCACAGATACGCAGTATTTT	CASSKGVRDSTDTQYF
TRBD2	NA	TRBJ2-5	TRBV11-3	TGTGCCAGCAGCCTTGGTCGACTAGCGGGGGGACAACAAGAGACCCAGTACTTC	CASSLGRLAGGQQETQYF
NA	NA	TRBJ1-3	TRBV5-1	TGCGCCAGCAGCGGCGGGACGGCTATCTCTGGAAACACCATATATTTT	CASSGGTAISGNTIYF
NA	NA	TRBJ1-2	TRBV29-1	TGCAGCGTTGGAAAGGGGATGGGAGGCTATGGCTACACCTTC	CSVGKGMGGYGYTF
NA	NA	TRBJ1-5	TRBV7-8	TGTGCCAGCAGCTTAAAGGGAACCAAGAGCAATCAGCCCCAGCATTTT	CASSLKGTKSNQPQHF
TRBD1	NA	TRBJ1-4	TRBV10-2	TGCGCCAGCAGGCCGGGACAGGCAACTAATGAAAAACTGTTTTTT	CASRPGQATNEKLFF
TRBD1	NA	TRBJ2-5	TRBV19	TGTGCCAGTAGTACGGGACAGAAAGAGACCCAGTACTTC	CASSTGQKETQYF
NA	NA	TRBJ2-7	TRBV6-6	TGTGCCAGCAGTTTAAGGGGCTACGAGCAGTACTTC	CASSLRGYEQYF
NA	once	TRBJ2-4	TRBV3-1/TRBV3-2	TGTGCCAGCAGCCCCATGGGTAACGGGGGTGCCAAAAACATTCAGTACTTC	CASSPMGNGGAKNIQYF
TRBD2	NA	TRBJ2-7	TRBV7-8	TGTGCCAGCAAATGGAGCGGGGATCAGGGCTACGAGCAGTACTTC	CASKWSGDQGYEQYF
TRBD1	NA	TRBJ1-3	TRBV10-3	TGTGCCATCAGACGGACAGGAGGGGACACCATATATTTT	CAIRRTGGDTIYF
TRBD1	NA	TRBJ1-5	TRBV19	TGTGCCAGTAGCGGGAGTCCGGGACAGGGGATTAATCAGCCCCAGCATTTT	CASSGSPGQGINQPQHF
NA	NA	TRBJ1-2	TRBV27	TGTGCCAGCACATCGACGGGGAACTATGGCTACACCTTC	CASTSTGNYGYTF
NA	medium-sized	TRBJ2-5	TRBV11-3	TGTGCCAGCAGCTCTGACAGGGTGGGGAGGATTGGCCAAGAGACCCAGTACTTC	CASSSDRVGRIGQETQYF
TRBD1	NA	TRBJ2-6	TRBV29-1	TGCAGCGTTGGATCAACAGGGGTCGGGGCCAACGTCCTGACTTTC	CSVGSTGVGANVLTF
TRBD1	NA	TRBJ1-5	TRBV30	TGTGCCTGGAGCGTGGGGACAGCATCTCAGCCCCAGCATTTT	CAWSVGTASQPQHF
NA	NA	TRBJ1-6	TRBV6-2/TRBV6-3	TGTGCCAGCAGTTACAAGGGCGATGGGTATGGTTCACCCCTCCACTTT	CASSYKGDGYGSPLHF
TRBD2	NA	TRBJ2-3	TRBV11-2	TGTGCCAGCAGCAGAAGACTAGCGGGTATGGGGGATACGCAGTATTTT	CASSRRLAGMGDTQYF
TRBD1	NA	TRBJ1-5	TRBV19	TGTGCCAGTATTGACAGGGGAGGTAGCAATCAGCCCCAGCATTTT	CASIDRGGSNQPQHF
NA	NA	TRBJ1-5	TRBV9	TGTGCCAGCAGCGTAGGGCCACTTAGCAATCAGCCCCAGCATTTT	CASSVGPLSNQPQHF
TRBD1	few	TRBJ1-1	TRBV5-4	TGTGCCAGCAGGTCCGACCCAGGGGGCACTGAAGCTTTCTTT	CASRSDPGGTEAFF
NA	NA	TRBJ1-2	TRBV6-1	TGTGCCAGCAGTGAAGCCGGGCAGGGTAAAAACCATGTCACCTTC	CASSEAGQGKNHVTF
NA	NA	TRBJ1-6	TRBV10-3	TGTGCCACCAAAGGGCAGGGAGGTCAATCACCCCTCCACTTT	CATKGQGGQSPLHF
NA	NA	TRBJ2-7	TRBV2	TGTGCCAGCAGTGAAAATAGTTACGAGCAGTACTTC	CASSENSYEQYF
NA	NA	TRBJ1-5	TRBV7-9	TGTGCCAGCAGCTTAGTGTCAGGAGGTAGCAATCAGCCCCAGCATTTT	CASSLVSGGSNQPQHF
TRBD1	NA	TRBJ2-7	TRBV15	TGTGCCACCAGCAGAGATTGGCAGGGGGCCCACGAGCAGTACTTC	CATSRDWQGAHEQYF
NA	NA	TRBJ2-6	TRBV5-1	TGCGCCAGCAGCTCACGGAGTGGACGATCTGGGGCCAACGTCCTGACTTTC	CASSSRSGRSGANVLTF